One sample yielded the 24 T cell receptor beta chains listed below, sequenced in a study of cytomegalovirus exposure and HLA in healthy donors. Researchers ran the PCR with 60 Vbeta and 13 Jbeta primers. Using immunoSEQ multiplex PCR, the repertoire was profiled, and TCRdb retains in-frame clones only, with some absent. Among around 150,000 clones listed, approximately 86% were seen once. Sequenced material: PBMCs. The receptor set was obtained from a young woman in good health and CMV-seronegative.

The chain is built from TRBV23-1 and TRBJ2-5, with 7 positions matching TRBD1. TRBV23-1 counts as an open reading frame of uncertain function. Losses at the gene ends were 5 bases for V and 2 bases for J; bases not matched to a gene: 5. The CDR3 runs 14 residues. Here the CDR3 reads CASSFRGSQETQYF. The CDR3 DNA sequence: TGCGCCAGCAGTTTCAGGGGGTCGCAAGAGACCCAGTACTTC.

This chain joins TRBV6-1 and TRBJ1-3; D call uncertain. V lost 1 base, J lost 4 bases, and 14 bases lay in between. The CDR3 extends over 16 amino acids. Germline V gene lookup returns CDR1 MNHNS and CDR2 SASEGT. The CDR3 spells CASSEVDLLWGNTIYF. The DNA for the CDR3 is TGTGCCAGCAGTGAAGTTGACCTACTATGGGGAAACACCATATATTTT.

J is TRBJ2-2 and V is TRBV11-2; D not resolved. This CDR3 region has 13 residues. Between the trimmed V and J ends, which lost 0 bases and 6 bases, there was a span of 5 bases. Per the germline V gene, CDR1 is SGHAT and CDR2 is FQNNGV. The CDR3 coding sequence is TGTGCCAGCAGCTTAGATCTTGCCGGGGAGCTGTTTTTT. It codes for CASSLDLAGELFF.

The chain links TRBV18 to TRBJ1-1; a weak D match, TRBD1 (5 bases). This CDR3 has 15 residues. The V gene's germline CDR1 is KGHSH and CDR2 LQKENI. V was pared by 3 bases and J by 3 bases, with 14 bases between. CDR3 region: CASSPQGIRDTEAFF. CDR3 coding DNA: TGTGCCAGCTCACCCCAGGGCATCAGGGACACTGAAGCTTTCTTT.

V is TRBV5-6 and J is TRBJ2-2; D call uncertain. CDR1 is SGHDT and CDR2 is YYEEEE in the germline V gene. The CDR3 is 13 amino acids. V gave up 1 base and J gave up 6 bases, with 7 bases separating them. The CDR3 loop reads CASSLLASGELFF. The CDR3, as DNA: TGTGCCAGCAGCTTGTTGGCATCCGGGGAGCTGTTTTTT. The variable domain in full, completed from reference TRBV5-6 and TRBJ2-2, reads DAGVTQSPTHLIKTRGQQVTLRCSPKSGHDTVSWYQQALGQGPQFIFQYYEEEERQRGNFPDRFSGHQFPNYSSELNVNALLLGDSALYLCASSLLASGELFFGEGSRLTVL.

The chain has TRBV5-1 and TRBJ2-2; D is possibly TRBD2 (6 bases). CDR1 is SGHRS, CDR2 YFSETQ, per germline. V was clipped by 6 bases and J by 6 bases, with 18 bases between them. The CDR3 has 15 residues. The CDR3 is CASTLLGGIAGELFF. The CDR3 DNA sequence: TGCGCCAGCACCCTCCTCGGAGGGATTGCCGGGGAGCTGTTTTTT. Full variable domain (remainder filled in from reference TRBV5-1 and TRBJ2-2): KAGVTQTPRYLIKTRGQQVTLSCSPISGHRSVSWYQQTPGQGLQFLFEYFSETQRNKGNFPGRFSGRQFSNSRSEMNVSTLELGDSALYLCASTLLGGIAGELFFGEGSRLTVL.

The CDR3 protein is CAISESGMGGYEQYF. CDR3 bases: TGTGCCATCAGTGAGTCAGGGATGGGGGGGTACGAGCAGTACTTC. The rearrangement links TRBV10-3 to TRBJ2-7; 7 bases are shared with TRBD2. CDR1 ENHRY and CDR2 SYGVKD come from the germline V gene. The CDR3 totals 15 residues. V trimming: 0 bases; J trimming: 4 bases; junction bases outside the gene matches: 6.

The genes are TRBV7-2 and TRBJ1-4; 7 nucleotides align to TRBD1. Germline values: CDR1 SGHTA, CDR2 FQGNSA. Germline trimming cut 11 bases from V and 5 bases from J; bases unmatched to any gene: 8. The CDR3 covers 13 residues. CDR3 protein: CAAQGQKNEKLFF. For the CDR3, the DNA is TGTGCCGCCCAGGGACAGAAAAATGAAAAACTGTTTTTT.

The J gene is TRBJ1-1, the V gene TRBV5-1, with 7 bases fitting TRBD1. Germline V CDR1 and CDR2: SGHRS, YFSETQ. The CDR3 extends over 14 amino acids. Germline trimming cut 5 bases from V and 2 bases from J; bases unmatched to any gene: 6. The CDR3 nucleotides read TGCGCCAGCAGGCTTTCAGGGGGAAACACTGAAGCTTTCTTT. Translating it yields CASRLSGGNTEAFF.

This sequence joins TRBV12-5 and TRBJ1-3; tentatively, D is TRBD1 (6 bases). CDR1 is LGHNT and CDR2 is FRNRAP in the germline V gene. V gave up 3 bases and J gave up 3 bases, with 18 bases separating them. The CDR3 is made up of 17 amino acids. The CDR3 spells CASGLGGAGVFGNTIYF. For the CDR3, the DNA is TGTGCTAGTGGTTTAGGGGGGGCGGGTGTATTTGGAAACACCATATATTTT.

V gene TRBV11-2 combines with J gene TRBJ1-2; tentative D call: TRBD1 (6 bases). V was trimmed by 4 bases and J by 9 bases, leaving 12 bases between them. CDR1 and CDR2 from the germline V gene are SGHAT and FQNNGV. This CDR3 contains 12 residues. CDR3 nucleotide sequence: TGTGCCAGCAGCTCTCGGACAGCCCGCTACACCTTC. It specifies CASSSRTARYTF.

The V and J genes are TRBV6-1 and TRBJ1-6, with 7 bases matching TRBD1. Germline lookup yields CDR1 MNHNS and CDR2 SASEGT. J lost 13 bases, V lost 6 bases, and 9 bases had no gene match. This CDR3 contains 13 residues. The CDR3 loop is CASRAPGQLPLHF. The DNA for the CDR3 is TGTGCCAGCAGGGCACCGGGACAGCTTCCCCTCCACTTT.

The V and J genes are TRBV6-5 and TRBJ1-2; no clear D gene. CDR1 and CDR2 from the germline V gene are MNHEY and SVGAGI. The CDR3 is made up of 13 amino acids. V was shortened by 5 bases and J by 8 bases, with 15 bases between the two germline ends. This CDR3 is CASSELDREGYTF. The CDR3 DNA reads TGTGCCAGCAGTGAATTGGATAGGGAGGGCTACACCTTC.

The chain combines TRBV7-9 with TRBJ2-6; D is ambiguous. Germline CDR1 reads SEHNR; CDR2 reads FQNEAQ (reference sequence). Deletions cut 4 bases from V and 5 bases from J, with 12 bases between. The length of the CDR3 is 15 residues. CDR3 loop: CASSSTPSRANVLTF. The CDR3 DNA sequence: TGTGCCAGCAGCTCCACTCCGAGCCGGGCCAACGTCCTGACTTTC.

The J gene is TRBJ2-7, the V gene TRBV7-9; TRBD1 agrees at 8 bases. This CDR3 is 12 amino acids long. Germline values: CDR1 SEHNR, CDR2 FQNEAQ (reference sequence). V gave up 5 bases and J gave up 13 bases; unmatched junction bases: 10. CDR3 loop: CASSPRQGIEYF. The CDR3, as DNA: TGTGCCAGCAGCCCCCGACAGGGGATTGAATACTTC.

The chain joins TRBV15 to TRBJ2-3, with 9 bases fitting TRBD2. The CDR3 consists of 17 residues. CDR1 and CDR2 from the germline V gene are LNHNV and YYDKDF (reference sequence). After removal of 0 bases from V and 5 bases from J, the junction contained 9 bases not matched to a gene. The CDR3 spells CATSRDGSGGWRDTQYF. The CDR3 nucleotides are TGTGCCACCAGCAGAGATGGCAGCGGGGGGTGGCGAGATACGCAGTATTTT. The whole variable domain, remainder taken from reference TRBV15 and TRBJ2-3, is DAMVIQNPRYQVTQFGKPVTLSCSQTLNHNVMYWYQQKSSQAPKLLFHYYDKDFNNEADTPDNFQSRRPNTSFCFLDIRSPGLGDTAMYLCATSRDGSGGWRDTQYFGPGTRLTVL.

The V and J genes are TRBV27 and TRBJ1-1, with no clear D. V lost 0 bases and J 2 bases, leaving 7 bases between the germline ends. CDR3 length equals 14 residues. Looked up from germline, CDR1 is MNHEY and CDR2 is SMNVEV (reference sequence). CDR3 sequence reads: CASSLSAVNTEAFF. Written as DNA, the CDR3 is TGTGCCAGCAGTTTATCGGCAGTAAACACTGAAGCTTTCTTT.

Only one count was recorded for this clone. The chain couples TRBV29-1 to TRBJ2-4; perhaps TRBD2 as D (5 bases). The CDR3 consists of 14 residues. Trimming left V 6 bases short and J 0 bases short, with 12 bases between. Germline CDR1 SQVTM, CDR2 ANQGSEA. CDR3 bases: TGCAGCGTCCATCAACGGGGAGCCAAAAACATTCAGTACTTC. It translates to CSVHQRGAKNIQYF.

The DNA of the CDR3 is TGTGCCAGCAGTCCACAGGGGGGTAGCGGGCAAGAGACCCAGTACTTC. The encoded protein is CASSPQGGSGQETQYF. V is TRBV9 and J is TRBJ2-5, with a tentative D call TRBD1 (8 bases). Germline V gene sequence: CDR1 SGDLS, CDR2 YYNGEE. V was pared by 5 bases and J by 2 bases, with 19 bases between. The CDR3 loop spans 16 amino acids.

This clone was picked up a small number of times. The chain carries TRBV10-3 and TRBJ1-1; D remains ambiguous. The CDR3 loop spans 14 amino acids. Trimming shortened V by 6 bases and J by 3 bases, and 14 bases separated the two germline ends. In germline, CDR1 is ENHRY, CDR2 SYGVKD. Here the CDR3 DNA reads TGTGCCATCAGGGGCCTGGGCAAGGACACTGAAGCTTTCTTT. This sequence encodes CAIRGLGKDTEAFF.

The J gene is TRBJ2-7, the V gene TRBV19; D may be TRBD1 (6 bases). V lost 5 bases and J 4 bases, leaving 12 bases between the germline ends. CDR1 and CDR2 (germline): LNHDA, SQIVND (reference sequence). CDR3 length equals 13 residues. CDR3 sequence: CASSHGQGYEQYF. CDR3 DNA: TGTGCCAGTAGTCACGGGCAGGGGTACGAGCAGTACTTC.

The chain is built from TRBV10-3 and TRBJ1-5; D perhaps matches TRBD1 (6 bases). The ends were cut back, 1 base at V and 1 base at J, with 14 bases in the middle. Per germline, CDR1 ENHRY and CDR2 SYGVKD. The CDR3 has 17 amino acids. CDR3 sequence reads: CAISEYRPGQSNQPQHF. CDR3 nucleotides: TGTGCCATCAGTGAGTACCGTCCAGGACAGAGCAATCAGCCCCAGCATTTT.

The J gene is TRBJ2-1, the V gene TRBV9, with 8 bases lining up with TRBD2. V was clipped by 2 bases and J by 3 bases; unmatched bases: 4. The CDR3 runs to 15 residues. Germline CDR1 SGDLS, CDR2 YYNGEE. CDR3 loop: CASSVTGGDYNEQFF. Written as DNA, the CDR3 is TGTGCCAGCAGCGTTACGGGAGGGGACTACAATGAGCAGTTCTTC.

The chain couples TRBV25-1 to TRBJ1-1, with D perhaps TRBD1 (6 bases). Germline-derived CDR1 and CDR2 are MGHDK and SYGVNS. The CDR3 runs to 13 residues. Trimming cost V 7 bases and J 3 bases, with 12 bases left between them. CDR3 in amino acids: CASTGGWDTEAFF. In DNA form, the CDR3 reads TGTGCCAGCACGGGGGGCTGGGACACTGAAGCTTTCTTT.